A single sample is the source of the 21 T cell receptor beta chains below, sequenced in a study of T cell responses to AZD1222 COVID-19 vaccine. Here immunoSEQ multiplex PCR was the method, and the copy in TCRdb shows in-frame clones only, minus some. The sample yields around 210,000 clones, about 95% seen once. Sample: peripheral blood, taken 28 days after the second dose of the MenACWY control vaccine. These receptors originate from an adult who received the MenACWY meningococcal vaccine as a control.

V usage is TRBV2 and J usage is TRBJ1-2; a weak D match, TRBD1 (6 bases). Germline CDR1 and CDR2: SNHLY and FYNNEI. The CDR3 extends over 12 amino acids. Trimming pared 5 bases from V and 5 bases from J, leaving 9 bases between. CDR3 bases: TGTGCCAGCAGTCGGACAGAGTATGGCTACACCTTC. It yields the protein CASSRTEYGYTF.

V is TRBV28 and J is TRBJ1-2; no firm D call. V lost 1 base to trimming and J lost 2 bases, with 5 bases between them. The CDR3 covers 13 residues. Germline lookup yields CDR1 MDHEN and CDR2 SYDVKM. CDR3 region: CASSLYGNYGYTF. DNA of the CDR3: TGTGCCAGCAGTTTATACGGGAACTATGGCTACACCTTC.

The chain links TRBV4-1 to TRBJ2-1, with D unresolved. The CDR3 runs to 11 residues. Germline V gene sequence: CDR1 MGHRA, CDR2 YSYEKL. The V end was cut by 1 base, the J end by 8 bases, with 3 bases between. CDR3 region: CASSQADEQFF. The CDR3 DNA is TGCGCCAGCAGCCAAGCGGATGAGCAGTTCTTC.

The chain uses TRBV10-3 and TRBJ2-3, with 9 positions matching TRBD1. The CDR3 runs to 14 residues. The junction had 3 bases not matched to a gene; V was cut back by 7 bases and J by 1 base. CDR1 is ENHRY, CDR2 SYGVKD, per germline. CDR3 sequence (DNA): TGTGCCATCAATCGGGACAGGGGCACAGATACGCAGTATTTT. It is translated as CAINRDRGTDTQYF.

The DNA of the CDR3 is TGTGCCAGCAGCTTAGGGGGGACGGCAACTAATGAAAAACTGTTTTTT. Encoded protein: CASSLGGTATNEKLFF. The rearrangement joins TRBV7-2 to TRBJ1-4, with D maybe TRBD1 (5 bases). The germline V and J ends were trimmed by 1 base and 0 bases, with 9 bases remaining between them. CDR3 length: 16 residues. CDR1 is SGHTA, CDR2 FQGNSA, per germline.

J is TRBJ1-6 and V is TRBV28, with D hard to call. Trimming took 5 bases from V and 6 from J, leaving 17 bases between them. The germline V gene encodes CDR1 MDHEN and CDR2 SYDVKM. The CDR3 sequence is 16 residues long. As DNA, the CDR3 is TGTGCCAGCAGTCCTCACATTGCGGACGGTAATTCACCCCTCCACTTT. This codes for CASSPHIADGNSPLHF.

CDR3 sequence reads: CASSAGTGIHSGNTIYF. CDR3 coding DNA: TGTGCCAGCAGCGCCGGGACAGGTATACACTCTGGAAACACCATATATTTT. The chain has TRBV5-4 and TRBJ1-3; 8 bases match TRBD1. CDR3 length equals 17 residues. Germline-derived CDR1 and CDR2 are SGHNT and YYREEE (reference sequence). V shed 4 bases, J shed 0 bases, and the junction held 9 bases outside the gene matches.

The rearrangement joins TRBV2 to TRBJ1-1; D gene uncertain. Per the germline V gene, CDR1 is SNHLY and CDR2 is FYNNEI. The CDR3 runs to 14 residues. V lost 2 bases and J lost 6, with 13 bases in between. CDR3 residues: CASSESEGWSEAFF. CDR3 coding DNA: TGTGCCAGCAGTGAATCGGAGGGTTGGTCTGAAGCTTTCTTT.

This clone occurred once. V is TRBV19 and J is TRBJ1-1; 7 bases map to TRBD1. Germline values: CDR1 LNHDA, CDR2 SQIVND (reference sequence). After removal of 7 bases from V and 1 base from J, the junction contained 6 bases not matched to a gene. CDR3 length: 14 residues. The CDR3 nucleotides are TGTGCCAGTAAGAGGGGACAGCAGAACACTGAAGCTTTCTTT. Its translation is CASKRGQQNTEAFF.

The chain combines TRBV5-5 with TRBJ1-3; D not certain. Germline V lookup: CDR1 SGHKS, CDR2 YYEKEE (reference sequence). V lost 0 bases and J lost 0, with 7 bases in between. This CDR3 spans 15 amino acids. The CDR3 reads CASSLGQDSGNTIYF. The CDR3 region has the DNA TGTGCCAGCAGCTTGGGGCAGGACTCTGGAAACACCATATATTTT. The full variable domain, rest sourced from reference TRBV5-5 and TRBJ1-3, is DAGVTQSPTHLIKTRGQQVTLRCSPISGHKSVSWYQQVLGQGPQFIFQYYEKEERGRGNFPDRFSARQFPNYSSELNVNALLLGDSALYLCASSLGQDSGNTIYFGEGSWLTVV.

This sequence joins TRBV5-4 and TRBJ1-6, with 8 bases identical to TRBD1. Trimming cost V 0 bases and J 8 bases; bases outside gene matches: 4. CDR3 length: 15 amino acids. Germline loops: CDR1 SGHNT, CDR2 YYREEE (reference sequence). The CDR3 sequence: CASSLDPGGDSPLHF. The CDR3 DNA sequence: TGTGCCAGCAGCTTGGATCCAGGGGGCGATTCACCCCTCCACTTT.

The chain carries TRBV4-1 and TRBJ1-2; D is unclear. Germline V gene data show CDR1 as MGHRA and CDR2 as YSYEKL. CDR3 length: 13 residues. The germline V and J ends were trimmed by 1 base and 4 bases, with 7 bases remaining between them. The CDR3 coding sequence is TGCGCCAGCAGCCAAGGAAAAACCTATGGCTACACCTTC. This sequence encodes CASSQGKTYGYTF.

The CDR3 bases are TGTGCCAGCAGCGTAGTGAACAGCTTTGAGCAGTTCTTC. Amino acids: CASSVVNSFEQFF. The V call is TRBV9, the J call TRBJ2-1; D is unclear. The CDR3 is made up of 13 amino acids. V lost 0 bases and J lost 9, with 10 bases in between. CDR1 SGDLS and CDR2 YYNGEE come from the germline V gene.

This clone was counted once. The V and J genes are TRBV5-4 and TRBJ2-7; 12 nucleotides align to TRBD2. The V gene end was trimmed by 4 bases and the J gene end by 1 base; junction bases not matched to a gene: 3. In germline, CDR1 is SGHNT, CDR2 YYREEE (reference sequence). The CDR3 runs to 15 residues. CDR3 nucleotides: TGTGCCAGCAGCCCAACTAGCGGGAGGTCCTACGAGCAGTACTTC. Encoded protein: CASSPTSGRSYEQYF.

J is TRBJ1-6 and V is TRBV3-1 (or the pseudogene TRBV3-2); TRBD1 agrees at 9 bases. The CDR3 is made up of 15 amino acids. Per the germline V gene, CDR1 is LGHDT and CDR2 is YNNKEL (reference sequence). Germline trimming cut 0 bases from V and 8 bases from J; bases unmatched to any gene: 2. CDR3 bases: TGTGCCAGCAGCCAAGAGAGGACAGGGGATTCACCCCTCCACTTT. Amino acids: CASSQERTGDSPLHF.

In this sample, this clone turned up once. The chain recombines TRBV29-1 with TRBJ2-5; D is possibly TRBD1 (5 bases). Germline CDR1 SQVTM, CDR2 ANQGSEA. The germline V and J ends were trimmed by 7 bases and 4 bases, with 13 bases remaining between them. The CDR3 contains 12 residues. CDR3 protein: CSGRTPLETQYF. The DNA of the CDR3 is TGCAGCGGGCGGACACCTTTAGAGACCCAGTACTTC.

The rearrangement joins TRBV7-2 to TRBJ2-1; D call uncertain. The V end was cut by 1 base, the J end by 1 base, with 11 bases between. CDR1 SGHTA and CDR2 FQGNSA come from the germline V gene. This CDR3 comprises 16 residues. The CDR3 loop reads CASSLERALSYNEQFF. The CDR3 nucleotides read TGTGCCAGCAGCTTAGAAAGGGCATTATCCTACAATGAGCAGTTCTTC.

V gene TRBV28 combines with J gene TRBJ2-7; 11 bases match TRBD2. Losses at the gene ends were 7 bases for V and 1 base for J; bases not matched to a gene: 21. This CDR3 is built from 20 residues. Germline CDR1 is MDHEN and CDR2 is SYDVKM. CDR3: CASTTTAIGTSGYNSYEQYF. For the CDR3, the DNA is TGTGCCAGCACCACGACAGCGATCGGGACTAGCGGTTACAATTCCTACGAGCAGTACTTC.

The chain employs TRBV7-8 and TRBJ1-2, with D possibly being TRBD1 (5 bases). CDR1 SGHVS and CDR2 FQNEAQ come from the germline V gene. This CDR3 spans 14 amino acids. The germline V and J ends were trimmed by 5 bases and 0 bases, with 10 bases remaining between them. The CDR3 DNA reads TGTGCCAGCAGCCTCGTGGACACTAACTATGGCTACACCTTC. Translation gives CASSLVDTNYGYTF.

The chain employs TRBV19 and TRBJ1-3; no clear D gene. Trimming pared 6 bases from V and 4 bases from J, leaving 4 bases between. This CDR3 has 11 residues. CDR1 is LNHDA, CDR2 SQIVND, per germline (reference sequence). CDR3 sequence (DNA): TGTGCCAGTAGCCGCGGAAACACCATATATTTT. This sequence encodes CASSRGNTIYF.

The genes are TRBV18 and TRBJ2-5; D unclear. The CDR3 totals 14 residues. The germline V and J ends were trimmed by 0 bases and 5 bases, with 10 bases remaining between them. The germline CDR1 and CDR2 sequences are KGHSH and LQKENI. The CDR3 sequence is CASSPPGIGETQYF. The CDR3 bases are TGTGCCAGCTCACCACCAGGGATAGGGGAGACCCAGTACTTC.